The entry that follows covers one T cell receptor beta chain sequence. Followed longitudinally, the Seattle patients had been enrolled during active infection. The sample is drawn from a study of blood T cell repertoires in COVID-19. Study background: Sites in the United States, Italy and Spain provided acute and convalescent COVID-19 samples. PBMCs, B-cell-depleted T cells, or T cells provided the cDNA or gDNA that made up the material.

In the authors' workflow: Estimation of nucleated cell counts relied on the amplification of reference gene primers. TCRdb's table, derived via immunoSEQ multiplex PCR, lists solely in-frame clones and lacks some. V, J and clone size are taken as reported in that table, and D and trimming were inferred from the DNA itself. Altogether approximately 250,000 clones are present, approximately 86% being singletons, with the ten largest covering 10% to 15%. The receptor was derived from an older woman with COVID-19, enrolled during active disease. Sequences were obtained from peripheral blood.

The CDR3 nucleotides read TGCGCCAGCACCCTTGGAGAAACCCCCTATGGCTACACCTTC. This codes for CASTLGETPYGYTF. V usage is TRBV4-1 and J usage is TRBJ1-2, with unresolved D. The CDR3 covers 14 residues. Trimming left V 7 bases short and J 4 bases short, with 16 bases between. Germline lookup yields CDR1 MGHRA and CDR2 YSYEKL.